This T cell receptor (beta chain) stems from a study of identical twins. The CDR3 spans 14 residues. Trimming took off 3 bases at V and 2 bases at J, with 9 bases between the two ends. TCRdb independently ran MiXCR on the 5' RACE reads; one entry per CDR3 protein. The data show under 800,000 distinct CDR3 sequences, around 21% seen once. This clonotype was found a few times. This sample also appeared in a second study, on T cells expressing NK-cell markers.

The sequenced material came from PBMCs. The chain combines TRBV12-3 or TRBV12-4 with TRBJ2-3; D gene ambiguous. The TCR was taken from a woman under 30 in good health. The CDR3 sequence is CASSFSASTDTQYF. The CDR3, as DNA: TGTGCCAGCAGTTTCTCCGCCTCCACAGATACGCAGTATTTT.